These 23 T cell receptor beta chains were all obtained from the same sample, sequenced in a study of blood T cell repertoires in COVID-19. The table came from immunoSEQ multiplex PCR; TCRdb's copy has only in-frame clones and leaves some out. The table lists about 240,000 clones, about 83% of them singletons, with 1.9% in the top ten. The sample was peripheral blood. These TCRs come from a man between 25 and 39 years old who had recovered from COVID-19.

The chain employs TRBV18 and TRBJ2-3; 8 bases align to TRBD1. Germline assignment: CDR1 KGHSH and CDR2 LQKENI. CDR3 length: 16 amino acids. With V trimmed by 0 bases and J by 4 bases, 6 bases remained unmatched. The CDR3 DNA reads TGTGCCAGCTCACCACCCGGACAGGGCCTGCCAGATACGCAGTATTTT. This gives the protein CASSPPGQGLPDTQYF.

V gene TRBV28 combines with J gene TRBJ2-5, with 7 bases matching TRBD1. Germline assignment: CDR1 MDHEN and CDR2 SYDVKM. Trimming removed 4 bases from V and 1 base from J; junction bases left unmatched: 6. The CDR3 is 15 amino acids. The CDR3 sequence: CASSSHGQAQETQYF. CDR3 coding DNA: TGTGCCAGCAGTTCCCACGGACAGGCCCAAGAGACCCAGTACTTC.

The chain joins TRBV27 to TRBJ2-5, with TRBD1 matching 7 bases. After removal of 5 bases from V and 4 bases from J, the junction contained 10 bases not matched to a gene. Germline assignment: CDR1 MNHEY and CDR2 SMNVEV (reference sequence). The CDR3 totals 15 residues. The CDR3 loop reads CASSRTPGQRETQYF. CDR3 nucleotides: TGTGCCAGCAGTAGAACCCCGGGACAGCGAGAGACCCAGTACTTC.

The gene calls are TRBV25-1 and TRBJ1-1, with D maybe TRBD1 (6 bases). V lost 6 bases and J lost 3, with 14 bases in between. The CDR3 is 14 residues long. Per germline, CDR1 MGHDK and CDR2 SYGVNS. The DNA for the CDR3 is TGTGCCAGCAGCAGGGGAAACGGTTACACTGAAGCTTTCTTT. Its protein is CASSRGNGYTEAFF.

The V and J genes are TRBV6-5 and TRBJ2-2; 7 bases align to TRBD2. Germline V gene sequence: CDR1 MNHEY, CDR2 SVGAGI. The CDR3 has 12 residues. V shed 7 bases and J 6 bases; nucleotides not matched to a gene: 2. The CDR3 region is CASMGGAGELFF. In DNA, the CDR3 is TGTGCCAGCATGGGGGGGGCCGGGGAGCTGTTTTTT.

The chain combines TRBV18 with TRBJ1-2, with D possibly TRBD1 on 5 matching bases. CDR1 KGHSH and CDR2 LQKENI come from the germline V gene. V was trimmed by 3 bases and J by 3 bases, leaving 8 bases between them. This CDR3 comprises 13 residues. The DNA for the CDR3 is TGTGCCAGCTCACCTCTCAGGGACTATGGCTACACCTTC. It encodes CASSPLRDYGYTF.

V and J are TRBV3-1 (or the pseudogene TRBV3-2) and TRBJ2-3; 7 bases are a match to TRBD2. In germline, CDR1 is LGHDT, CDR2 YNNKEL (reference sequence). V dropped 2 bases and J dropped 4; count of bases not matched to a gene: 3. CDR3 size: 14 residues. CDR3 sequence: CASSQIGGSDTQYF. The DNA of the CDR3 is TGTGCCAGCAGCCAAATCGGGGGGTCAGATACGCAGTATTTT.

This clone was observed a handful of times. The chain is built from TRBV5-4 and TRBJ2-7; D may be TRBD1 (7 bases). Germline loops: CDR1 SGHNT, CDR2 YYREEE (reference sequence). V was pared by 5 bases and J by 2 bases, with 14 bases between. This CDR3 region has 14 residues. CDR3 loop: CASREGAQPYEQYF. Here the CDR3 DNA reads TGTGCCAGCAGGGAGGGGGCGCAGCCCTACGAGCAGTACTTC. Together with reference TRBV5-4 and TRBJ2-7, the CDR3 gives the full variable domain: ETGVTQSPTHLIKTRGQQVTLRCSSQSGHNTVSWYQQALGQGPQFIFQYYREEENGRGNFPPRFSGLQFPNYSSELNVNALELDDSALYLCASREGAQPYEQYFGPGTRLTVT.

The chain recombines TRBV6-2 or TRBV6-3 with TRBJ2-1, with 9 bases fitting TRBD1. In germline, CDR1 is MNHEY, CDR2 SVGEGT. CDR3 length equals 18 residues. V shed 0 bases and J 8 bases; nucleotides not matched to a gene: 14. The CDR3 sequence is CASSYSLGTGFYDDEQFF. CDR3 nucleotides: TGTGCCAGCAGTTACTCGTTGGGGACAGGGTTTTACGACGATGAGCAGTTCTTC.

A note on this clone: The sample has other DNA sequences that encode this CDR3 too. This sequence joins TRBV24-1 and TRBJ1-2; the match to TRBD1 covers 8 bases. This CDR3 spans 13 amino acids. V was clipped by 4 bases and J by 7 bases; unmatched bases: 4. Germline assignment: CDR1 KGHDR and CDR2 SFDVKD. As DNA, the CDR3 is TGTGCCACCAGTGACAGCGACAGGGGTGGCTACACCTTC. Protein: CATSDSDRGGYTF.

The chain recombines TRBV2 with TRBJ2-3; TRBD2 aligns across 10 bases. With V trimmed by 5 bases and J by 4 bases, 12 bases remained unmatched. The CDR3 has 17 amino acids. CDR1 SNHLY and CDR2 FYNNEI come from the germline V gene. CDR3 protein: CASSSGGAWKGADTQYF. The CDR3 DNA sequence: TGTGCCAGCAGTAGCGGGGGGGCATGGAAAGGAGCAGATACGCAGTATTTT. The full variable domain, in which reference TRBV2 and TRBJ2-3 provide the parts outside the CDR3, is EPEVTQTPSHQVTQMGQEVILRCVPISNHLYFYWYRQILGQKVEFLVSFYNNEISEKSEIFDDQFSVERPDGSNFTLKIRSTKLEDSAMYFCASSSGGAWKGADTQYFGPGTRLTVL.

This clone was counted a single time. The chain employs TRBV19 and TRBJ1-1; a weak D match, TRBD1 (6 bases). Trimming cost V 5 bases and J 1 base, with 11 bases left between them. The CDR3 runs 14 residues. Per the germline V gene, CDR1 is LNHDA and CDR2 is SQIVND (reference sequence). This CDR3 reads CASSFGQKNTEAFF. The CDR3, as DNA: TGTGCCAGTAGTTTCGGACAGAAGAACACTGAAGCTTTCTTT.

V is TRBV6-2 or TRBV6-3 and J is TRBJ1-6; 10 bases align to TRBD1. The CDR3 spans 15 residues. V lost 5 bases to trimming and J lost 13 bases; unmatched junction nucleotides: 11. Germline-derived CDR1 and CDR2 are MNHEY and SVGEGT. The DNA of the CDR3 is TGTGCCAGCAGTCGGACAGGGGGTGGAGTTGGTCCCCTCCACTTT. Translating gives CASSRTGGGVGPLHF.

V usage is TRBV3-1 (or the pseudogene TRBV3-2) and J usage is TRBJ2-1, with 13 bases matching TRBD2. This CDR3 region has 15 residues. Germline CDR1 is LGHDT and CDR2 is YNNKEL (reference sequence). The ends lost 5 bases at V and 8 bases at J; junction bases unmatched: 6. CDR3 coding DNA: TGTGCCAGCAGCTATTCTGGACTAGCGGGAGATGAGCAGTTCTTC. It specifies CASSYSGLAGDEQFF.

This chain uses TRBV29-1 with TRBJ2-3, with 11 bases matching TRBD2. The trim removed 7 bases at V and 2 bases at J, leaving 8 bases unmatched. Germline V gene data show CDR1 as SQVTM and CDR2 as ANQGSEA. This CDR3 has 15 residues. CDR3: CSAGPSGGSTDTQYF. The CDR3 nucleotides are TGCAGCGCCGGGCCTAGCGGGGGGTCCACAGATACGCAGTATTTT.

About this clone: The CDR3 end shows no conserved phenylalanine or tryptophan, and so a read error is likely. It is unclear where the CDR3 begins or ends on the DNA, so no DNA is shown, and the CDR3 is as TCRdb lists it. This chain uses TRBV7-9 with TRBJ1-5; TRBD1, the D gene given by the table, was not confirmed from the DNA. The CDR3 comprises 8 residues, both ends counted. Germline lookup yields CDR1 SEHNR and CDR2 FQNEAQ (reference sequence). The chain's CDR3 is CASSQQGC.

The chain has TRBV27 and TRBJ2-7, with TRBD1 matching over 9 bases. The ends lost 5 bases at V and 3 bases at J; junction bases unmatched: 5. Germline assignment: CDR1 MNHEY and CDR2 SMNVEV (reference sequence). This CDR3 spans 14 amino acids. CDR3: CASSPGQGGYEQYV. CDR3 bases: TGTGCCAGCAGTCCGGGACAGGGAGGCTACGAGCAGTACGTC.

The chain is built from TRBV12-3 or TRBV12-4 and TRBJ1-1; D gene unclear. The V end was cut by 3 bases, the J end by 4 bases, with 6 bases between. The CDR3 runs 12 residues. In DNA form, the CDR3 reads TGTGCCAGCAGTTTTTGGAGCACTGAAGCTTTCTTT. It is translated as CASSFWSTEAFF.

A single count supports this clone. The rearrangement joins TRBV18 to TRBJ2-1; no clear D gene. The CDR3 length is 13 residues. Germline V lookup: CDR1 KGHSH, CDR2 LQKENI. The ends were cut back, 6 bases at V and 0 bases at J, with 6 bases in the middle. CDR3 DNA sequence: TGTGCCAGCTCGCCTAGCTCCTACAATGAGCAGTTCTTC. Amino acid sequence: CASSPSSYNEQFF.

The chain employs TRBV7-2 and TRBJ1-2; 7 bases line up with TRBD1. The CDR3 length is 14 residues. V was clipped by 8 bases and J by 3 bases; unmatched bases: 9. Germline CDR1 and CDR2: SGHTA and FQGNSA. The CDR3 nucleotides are TGTGCCAGCCGCCCAGGGGGAACTGACTATGGCTACACCTTC. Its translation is CASRPGGTDYGYTF.

CDR3 sequence: CASSDAGVPGELFF. CDR3 bases: TGTGCCAGCAGCGACGCGGGGGTCCCCGGGGAGCTGTTTTTT. The V gene is TRBV5-4, the J gene TRBJ2-2; 7 bases align to TRBD2. In germline, CDR1 is SGHNT, CDR2 YYREEE (reference sequence). The V segment lost 4 bases and the J segment 6 bases; nucleotides outside the gene matches: 6. The CDR3 loop spans 14 amino acids.

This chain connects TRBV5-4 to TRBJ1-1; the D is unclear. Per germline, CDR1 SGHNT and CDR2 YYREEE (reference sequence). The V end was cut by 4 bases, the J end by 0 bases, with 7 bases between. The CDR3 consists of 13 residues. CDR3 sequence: CASSRQMNTEAFF. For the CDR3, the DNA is TGTGCCAGCAGCCGTCAGATGAACACTGAAGCTTTCTTT.

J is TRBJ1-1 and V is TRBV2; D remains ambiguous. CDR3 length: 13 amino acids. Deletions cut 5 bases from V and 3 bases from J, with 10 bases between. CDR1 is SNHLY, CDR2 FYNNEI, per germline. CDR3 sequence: CASSLTRDTEAFF. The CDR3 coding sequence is TGTGCCAGCAGTCTGACCCGGGACACTGAAGCTTTCTTT.